This T cell receptor (beta chain) was identified during a study of blood T cells in healthy people across ages. Whole-study results and caveats: CMV status of donors was unknown, possibly confounding expanded clonotype changes.

This clonotype was seen only a few times. Antigen specificity is unknown. Germline V lookup: CDR1 KGHSH, CDR2 LQKENI. The germline V and J ends were trimmed by 3 bases and 4 bases, with 9 bases remaining between them. The CDR3 covers 13 residues. It was with a sample-barcoded 5' primer and a J-beta primer mix that a second PCR of roughly 6 to 11 cycles was run. TCRdb re-derived calls from the 5' RACE reads in MiXCR, one entry per CDR3 protein. The sample yields approximately 780,000 distinct CDR3 sequences, 25% to 30% seen once. These data are also associated with another study on T cells of mothers and their children. That source reports: Normalized overlap was always slightly, never significantly, higher in related than unrelated mother-child pairs.

Sample: blood. J is TRBJ1-2 and V is TRBV18; TRBD1 is a possible D gene (6 bases). The source of this sequence is a boy aged 5-17 years in good health. CDR3 DNA sequence: TGTGCCAGCTCACCCACAGGGCTCTATGGCTACACCTTC. This gives the protein CASSPTGLYGYTF.